This TCR beta chain originates from a study of T cell responses to AZD1222 COVID-19 vaccine. Study-wide points: Among spike-specific TCRs, nearly half reportedly target unmutated variant regions.

The protocol was immunoSEQ multiplex PCR, while the TCRdb copy is restricted to in-frame clones and leaves out a portion. The table has about 26,000 clones, roughly 85% seen once. Per the germline V gene, CDR1 is MNHEY and CDR2 is SVGAGI. The CDR3 spans 14 residues. V lost 5 bases and J lost 6, with 14 bases in between. This clone was seen just once. As yet, its antigen is unknown. Specimen: peripheral blood, collected 28 days after the second AZD1222 dose. V is TRBV6-5 and J is TRBJ1-5; TRBD1 might be the D (5 bases). The TCR was taken from an adult who received the AZD1222 COVID-19 vaccine. CDR3 coding DNA: TGTGCCAGCAGTCTCGGGGGGGTCGGTCAGCCCCAGCATTTT. Its protein product is CASSLGGVGQPQHF.